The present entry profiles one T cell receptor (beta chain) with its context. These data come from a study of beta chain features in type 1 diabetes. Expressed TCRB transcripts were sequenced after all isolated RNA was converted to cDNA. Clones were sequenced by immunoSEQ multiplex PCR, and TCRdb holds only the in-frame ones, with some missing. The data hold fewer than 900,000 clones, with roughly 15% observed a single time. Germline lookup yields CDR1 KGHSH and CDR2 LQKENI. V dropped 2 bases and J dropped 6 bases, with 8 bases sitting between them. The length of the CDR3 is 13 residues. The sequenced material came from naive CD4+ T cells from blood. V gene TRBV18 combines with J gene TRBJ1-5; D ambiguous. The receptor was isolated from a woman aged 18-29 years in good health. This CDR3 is CASSPVKGQPQHF. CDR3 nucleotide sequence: TGTGCCAGCTCACCAGTAAAAGGTCAGCCCCAGCATTTT.